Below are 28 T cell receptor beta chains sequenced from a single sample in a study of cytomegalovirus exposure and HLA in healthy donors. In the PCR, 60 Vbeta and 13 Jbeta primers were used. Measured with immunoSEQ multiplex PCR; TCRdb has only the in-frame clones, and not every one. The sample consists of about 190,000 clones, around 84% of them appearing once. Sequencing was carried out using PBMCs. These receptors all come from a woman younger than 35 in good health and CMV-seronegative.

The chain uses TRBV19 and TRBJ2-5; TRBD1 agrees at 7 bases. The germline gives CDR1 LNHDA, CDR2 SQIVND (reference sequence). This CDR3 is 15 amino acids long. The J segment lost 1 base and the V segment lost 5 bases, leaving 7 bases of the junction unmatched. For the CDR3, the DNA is TGTGCCAGTAGTGTCCACCGGGACAGCCAAGAGACCCAGTACTTC. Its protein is CASSVHRDSQETQYF.

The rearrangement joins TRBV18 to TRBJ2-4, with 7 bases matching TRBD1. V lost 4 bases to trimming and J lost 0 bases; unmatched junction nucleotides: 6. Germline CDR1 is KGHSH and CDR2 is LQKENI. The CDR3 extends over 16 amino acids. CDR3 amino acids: CASSHGQVLAKNIQYF. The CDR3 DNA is TGTGCCAGCTCACATGGACAGGTTCTAGCCAAAAACATTCAGTACTTC.

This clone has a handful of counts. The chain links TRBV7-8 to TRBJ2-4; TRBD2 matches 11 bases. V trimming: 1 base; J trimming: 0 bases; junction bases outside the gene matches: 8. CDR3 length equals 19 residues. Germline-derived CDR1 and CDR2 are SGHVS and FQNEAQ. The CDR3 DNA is TGTGCCAGCAGCTTAGGGTTGTTAGCGGGAGGGCTAGCCAAAAACATTCAGTACTTC. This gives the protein CASSLGLLAGGLAKNIQYF. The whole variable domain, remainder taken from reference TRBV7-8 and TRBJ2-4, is GAGVSQSPRYKVAKRGQDVALRCDPISGHVSLFWYQQALGQGPEFLTYFQNEAQLDKSGLPSDRFFAERPEGSVSTLKIQRTQQEDSAVYLCASSLGLLAGGLAKNIQYFGAGTRLSVL.

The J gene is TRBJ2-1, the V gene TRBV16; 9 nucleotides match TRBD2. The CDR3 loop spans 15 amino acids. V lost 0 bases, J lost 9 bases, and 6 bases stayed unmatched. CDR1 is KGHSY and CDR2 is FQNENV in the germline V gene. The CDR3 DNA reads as TGTGCCAGCAGCCAATCGGGCGGGGGGGCGAGTGAGCAGTTCTTC. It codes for CASSQSGGGASEQFF. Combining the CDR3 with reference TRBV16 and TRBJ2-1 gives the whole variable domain GEEVAQTPKHLVRGEGQKAKLYCAPIKGHSYVFWYQQVLKNEFKFLISFQNENVFDETGMPKERFSAKCLPNSPCSLEIQATKLEDSAVYFCASSQSGGGASEQFFGPGTRLTVL.

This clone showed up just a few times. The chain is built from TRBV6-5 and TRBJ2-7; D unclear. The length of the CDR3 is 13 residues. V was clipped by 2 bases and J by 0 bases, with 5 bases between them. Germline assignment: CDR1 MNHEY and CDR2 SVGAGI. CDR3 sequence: CASSYPSSYEQYF. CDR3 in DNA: TGTGCCAGCAGTTACCCATCCTCCTACGAGCAGTACTTC.

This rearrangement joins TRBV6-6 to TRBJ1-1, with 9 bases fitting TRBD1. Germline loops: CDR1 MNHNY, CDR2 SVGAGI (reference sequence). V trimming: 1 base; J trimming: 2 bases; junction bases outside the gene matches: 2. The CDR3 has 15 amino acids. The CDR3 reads CASSYFTGGNTEAFF. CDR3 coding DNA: TGTGCCAGCAGTTACTTCACAGGGGGCAACACTGAAGCTTTCTTT.

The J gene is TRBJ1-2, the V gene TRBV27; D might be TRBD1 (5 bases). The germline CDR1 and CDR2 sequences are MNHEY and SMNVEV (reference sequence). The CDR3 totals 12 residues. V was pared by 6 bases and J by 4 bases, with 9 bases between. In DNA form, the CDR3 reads TGTGCCAGCAGGGGCAGGGTCTATGGCTACACCTTC. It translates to CASRGRVYGYTF.

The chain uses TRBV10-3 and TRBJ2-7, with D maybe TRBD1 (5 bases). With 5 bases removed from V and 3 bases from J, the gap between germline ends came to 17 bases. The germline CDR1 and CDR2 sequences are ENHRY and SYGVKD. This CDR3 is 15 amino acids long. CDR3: CAISTPRPDSYEQYF. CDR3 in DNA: TGTGCCATCAGTACACCACGACCCGACAGCTACGAGCAGTACTTC.

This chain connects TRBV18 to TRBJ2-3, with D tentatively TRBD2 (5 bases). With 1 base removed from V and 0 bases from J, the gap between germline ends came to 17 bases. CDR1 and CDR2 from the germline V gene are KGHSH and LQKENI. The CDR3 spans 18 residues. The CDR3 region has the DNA TGTGCCAGCTCACCACTTCGACTATCTGGCGTCAGCACAGATACGCAGTATTTT. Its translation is CASSPLRLSGVSTDTQYF.

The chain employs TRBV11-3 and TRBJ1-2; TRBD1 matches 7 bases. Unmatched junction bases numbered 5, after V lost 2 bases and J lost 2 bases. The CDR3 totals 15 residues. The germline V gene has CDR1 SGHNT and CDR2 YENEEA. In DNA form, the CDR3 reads TGTGCCAGCAGCTTATTTTTGGGACAGAACTATGGCTACACCTTC. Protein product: CASSLFLGQNYGYTF.

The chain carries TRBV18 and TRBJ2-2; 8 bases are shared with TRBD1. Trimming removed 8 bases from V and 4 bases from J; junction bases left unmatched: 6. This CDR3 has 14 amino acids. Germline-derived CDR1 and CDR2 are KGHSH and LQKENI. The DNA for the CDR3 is TGTGCCAGCCGGGACAGGCGCTCCACCGGGGAGCTGTTTTTT. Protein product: CASRDRRSTGELFF.

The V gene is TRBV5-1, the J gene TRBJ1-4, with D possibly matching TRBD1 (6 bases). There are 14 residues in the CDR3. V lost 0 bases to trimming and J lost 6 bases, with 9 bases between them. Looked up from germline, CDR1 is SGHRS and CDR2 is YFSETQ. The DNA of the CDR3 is TGCGCCAGCAGCTTGGACAGGGCTGATGAAAAACTGTTTTTT. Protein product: CASSLDRADEKLFF.

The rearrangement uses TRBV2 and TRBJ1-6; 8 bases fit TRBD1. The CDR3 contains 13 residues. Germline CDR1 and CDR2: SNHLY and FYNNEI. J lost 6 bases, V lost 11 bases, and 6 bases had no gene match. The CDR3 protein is CAGDRGVNSPLHF. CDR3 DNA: TGTGCCGGAGACAGGGGTGTTAATTCACCCCTCCACTTT.

This chain's CDR3 is CASSLGGTGNTEAFF. CDR3 coding DNA: TGCGCCAGCAGCTTGGGGGGGACAGGGAACACTGAAGCTTTCTTT. This chain uses TRBV5-1 with TRBJ1-1, with 8 bases that match TRBD1. Germline V gene sequence: CDR1 SGHRS, CDR2 YFSETQ. Germline trimming cut 0 bases from V and 1 base from J; bases unmatched to any gene: 2. The CDR3 runs 15 residues.

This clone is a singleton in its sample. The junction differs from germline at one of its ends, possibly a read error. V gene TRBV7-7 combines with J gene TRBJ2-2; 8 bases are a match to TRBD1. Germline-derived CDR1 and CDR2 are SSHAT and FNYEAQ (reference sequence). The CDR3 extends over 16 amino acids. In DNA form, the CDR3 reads TGTGCTAGCAGCTCAGCAGGGGGCGCGTACACCGGGGAGCTGTTTTTT. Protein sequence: CASSSAGGAYTGELFF.

The CDR3 loop reads CASSFAGPMNTEAFF. The DNA for the CDR3 is TGTGCCAGCAGCTTTGCAGGGCCTATGAACACTGAAGCTTTCTTT. This sequence joins TRBV7-6 and TRBJ1-1, with D maybe TRBD1 (5 bases). In germline, CDR1 is SGHVS, CDR2 FNYEAQ. This CDR3 region has 15 residues. V lost 3 bases and J 0 bases, leaving 11 bases between the germline ends.

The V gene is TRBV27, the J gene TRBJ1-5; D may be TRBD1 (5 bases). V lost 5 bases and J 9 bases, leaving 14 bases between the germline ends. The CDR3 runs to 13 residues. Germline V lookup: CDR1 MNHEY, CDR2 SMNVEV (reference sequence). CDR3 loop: CASSTDTLGPQHF. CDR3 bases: TGTGCCAGCAGTACGGACACATTAGGGCCCCAGCATTTT.

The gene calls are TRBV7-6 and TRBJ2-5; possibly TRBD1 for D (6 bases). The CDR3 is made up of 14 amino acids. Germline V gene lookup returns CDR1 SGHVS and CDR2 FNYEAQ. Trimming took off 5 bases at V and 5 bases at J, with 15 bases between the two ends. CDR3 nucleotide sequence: TGTGCCAGCAGCCGATCGGGCCAGGGGGAGACCCAGTACTTC. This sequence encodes CASSRSGQGETQYF. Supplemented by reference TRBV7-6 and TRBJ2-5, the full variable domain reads GAGVSQSPRYKVTKRGQDVALRCDPISGHVSLYWYRQALGQGPEFLTYFNYEAQQDKSGLPNDRFSAERPEGSISTLTIQRTEQRDSAMYRCASSRSGQGETQYFGPGTRLLVL.

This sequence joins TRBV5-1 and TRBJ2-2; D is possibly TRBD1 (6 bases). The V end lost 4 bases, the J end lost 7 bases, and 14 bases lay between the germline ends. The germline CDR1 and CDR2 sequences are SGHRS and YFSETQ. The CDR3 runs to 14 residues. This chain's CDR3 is CASSRTVADGELFF. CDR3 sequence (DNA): TGCGCCAGCAGCAGGACAGTTGCCGACGGGGAGCTGTTTTTT.

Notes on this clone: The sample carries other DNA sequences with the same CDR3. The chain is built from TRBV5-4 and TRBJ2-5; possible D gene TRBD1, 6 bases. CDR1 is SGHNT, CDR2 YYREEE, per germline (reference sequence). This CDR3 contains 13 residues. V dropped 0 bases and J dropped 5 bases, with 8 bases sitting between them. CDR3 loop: CASSLGGLETQYF. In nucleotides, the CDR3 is TGTGCCAGCAGCTTGGGGGGGCTGGAGACCCAGTACTTC.

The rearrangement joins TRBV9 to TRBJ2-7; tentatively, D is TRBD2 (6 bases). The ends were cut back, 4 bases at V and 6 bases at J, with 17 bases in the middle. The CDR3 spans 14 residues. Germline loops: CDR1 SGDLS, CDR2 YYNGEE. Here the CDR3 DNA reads TGTGCCAGCAGCCCTCAGGGCGGAGGGTCCGAGCAGTACTTC. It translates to CASSPQGGGSEQYF.

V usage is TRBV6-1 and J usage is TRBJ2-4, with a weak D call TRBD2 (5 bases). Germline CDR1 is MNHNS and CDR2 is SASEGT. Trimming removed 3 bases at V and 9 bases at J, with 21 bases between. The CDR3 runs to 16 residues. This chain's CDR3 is CASSDANLPVGSIQYF. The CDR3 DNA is TGTGCCAGCAGTGATGCTAATTTGCCAGTGGGGAGCATTCAGTACTTC.

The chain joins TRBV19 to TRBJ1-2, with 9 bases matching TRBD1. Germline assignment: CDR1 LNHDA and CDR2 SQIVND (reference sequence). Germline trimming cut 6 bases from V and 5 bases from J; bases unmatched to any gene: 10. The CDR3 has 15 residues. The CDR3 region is CASSAGQGKLYGYTF. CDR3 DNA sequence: TGTGCCAGTAGCGCGGGACAGGGAAAACTTTATGGCTACACCTTC.

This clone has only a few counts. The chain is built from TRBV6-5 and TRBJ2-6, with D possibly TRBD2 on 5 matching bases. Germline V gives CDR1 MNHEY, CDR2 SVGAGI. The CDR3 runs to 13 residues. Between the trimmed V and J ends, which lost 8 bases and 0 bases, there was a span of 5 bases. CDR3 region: CASRGSGANVLTF. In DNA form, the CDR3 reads TGTGCCAGCCGGGGCTCTGGGGCCAACGTCCTGACTTTC.

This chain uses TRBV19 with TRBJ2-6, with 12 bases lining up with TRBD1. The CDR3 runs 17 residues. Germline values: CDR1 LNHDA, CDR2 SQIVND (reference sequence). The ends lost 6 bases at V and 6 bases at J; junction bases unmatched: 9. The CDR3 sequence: CASSLGTGGKVANVLTF. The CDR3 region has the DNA TGTGCCAGTAGCCTCGGGACAGGGGGCAAAGTGGCCAACGTCCTGACTTTC.

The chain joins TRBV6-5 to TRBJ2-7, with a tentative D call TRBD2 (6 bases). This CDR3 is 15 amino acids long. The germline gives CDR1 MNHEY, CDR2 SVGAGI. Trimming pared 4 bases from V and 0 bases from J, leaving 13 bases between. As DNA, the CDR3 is TGTGCCAGCAGTTCCTCGGGGACTCGCTCCTACGAGCAGTACTTC. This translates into CASSSSGTRSYEQYF.

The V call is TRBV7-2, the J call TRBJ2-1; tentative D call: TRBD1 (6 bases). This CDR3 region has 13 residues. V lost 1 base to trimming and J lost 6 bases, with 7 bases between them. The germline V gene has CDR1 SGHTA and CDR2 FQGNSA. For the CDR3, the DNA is TGTGCCAGCAGCTTAGACAGGGCCAATGAGCAGTTCTTC. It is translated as CASSLDRANEQFF.

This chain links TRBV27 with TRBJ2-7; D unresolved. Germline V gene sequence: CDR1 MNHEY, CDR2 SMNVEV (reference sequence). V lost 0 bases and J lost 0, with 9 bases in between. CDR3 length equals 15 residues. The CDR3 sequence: CASSLSFFGSYEQYF. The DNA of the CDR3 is TGTGCCAGCAGTTTATCCTTCTTCGGCTCCTACGAGCAGTACTTC.